The clone carrying this TCR beta chain was recorded at least ten times. As it was prepared, the TCRbeta library received unique molecular identifiers. Each CDR3 protein gets one entry after TCRdb re-called the PCR reads with MiXCR. Of about 400,000 distinct CDR3 sequences listed, roughly 22% were seen once; the top ten hold around 3.9%. The CDR3 has 16 amino acids. V trimming: 3 bases; J trimming: 6 bases; junction bases outside the gene matches: 10. This entry belongs to a study of T-cell reconstitution after alpha-beta-depleted transplantation in children. The rearrangement uses TRBV12-3 or TRBV12-4 and TRBJ2-3; 9 nucleotides agree with TRBD2. Material: PBMCs from the stem cell graft donor, obtained from the stem cell graft. The origin of this receptor is a human donor who donated a stem cell graft to a child with acute myeloid leukemia. The CDR3 here is CASSLGAAGGPDTQYF. The CDR3 region has the DNA TGTGCCAGCAGTTTGGGGGCGGCGGGAGGGCCTGATACGCAGTATTTT.